This TCR beta chain stems from a study of T cell responses to AZD1222 COVID-19 vaccine. As for the study in general: Timing groups of about 4 and about 12 weeks for second doses were pooled.

Generated by immunoSEQ multiplex PCR, the TCRdb table keeps only in-frame clones and is missing some. The sample contains about 110,000 clones, around 90% of which appear only once. Remarks on this clone: Antigen specificity is unknown.

The CDR3 is 14 residues long. Trimming cost V 5 bases and J 7 bases, with 15 bases left between them. Germline values: CDR1 MNHEY, CDR2 SVGAGI. Study-level points and caveats: It was only after the peak T cell response that any repertoires were sampled. Most donors were white British and more were female, and clonal diversity was possibly underestimated.

The genes are TRBV6-5 and TRBJ2-1; a weak D match, TRBD2 (5 bases). The sample was peripheral blood, taken on day 0 of AZD1222 vaccination. This clonotype was obtained from an adult in good health. The CDR3 protein is CASSPYGSGNEQFF. The CDR3 nucleotides are TGTGCCAGCAGTCCCTATGGGAGTGGGAATGAGCAGTTCTTC.